This entry describes one TCR beta chain. Its antigen is not identified. This CDR3 region has 19 residues. With baseline, cycle 4 day 1, and cycle 7 day 1 as timepoints, blood was sampled. The protocol was immunoSEQ multiplex PCR, while the TCRdb copy is restricted to in-frame clones and leaves out a portion. The profile shows 20,000 to 30,000 clones, roughly 90% of them singletons. This sample is part of a study of OX40 agonist ivuxolimab in advanced cancers. About the research overall: Partial responses were recorded for three patients, including one with hepatocellular carcinoma and two with cutaneous melanoma.

Whole-study results and caveats: Specificity for antigen went undetermined in the expanded peripheral T cells. Relative to CD4+, CD8+ T cells held more expanded clones on average.

The receptor was derived from an adult with an advanced solid tumor such as melanoma, head and neck, liver or kidney cancer. This chain connects TRBV21-1 to TRBJ2-7; the DNA was not used to check the table's D call, TRBD2. TRBV21-1 is annotated as a pseudogene. Sequenced material: CD4+ or CD8+ T cells sorted from blood, taken in a trial of the OX40 agonist ivuxolimab. The CDR3 loop reads CASSTYRERRRGDGYEQYF. CDR3 coding DNA: TGTGCCAGCAGCACCTACCGAGAAAGACGGCGGGGGGACGGCTACGAGCAGTACTTC.